The T cell receptor (beta chain) under discussion was sequenced for a study of early T cells in non-severe SARS-CoV-2 infection. Study at large: Chains were not paired, and sequencing was done on bulk RNA from unsorted whole blood. Whole-study results and caveats: Matching with VDJdb favored anti-spike CD8 responses (missing private and CD4 specificities).

Germline loops: CDR1 SGHTA, CDR2 FQGNSA. The ends were cut back, 3 bases at V and 3 bases at J, with 12 bases in the middle. The CDR3 is 14 residues long. About this clonotype itself: The antigen remains unidentified.

Unique molecular identifiers were added to individual cDNA molecules. TCRdb re-called the 5' RACE reads through MiXCR, storing one row per CDR3 protein. Of 97,000 or so distinct CDR3 sequences listed, about 11% are singletons. V and J are TRBV7-2 and TRBJ2-7; D assignment may be TRBD1 or TRBD2 (5 bases each). This TCR derives from an adult who was a healthcare worker with PCR-confirmed SARS-CoV-2 infection or an uninfected control (not recorded which). This specimen consisted of whole blood, obtained at baseline. The CDR3 spells CASSFTGAFYEQYF. The DNA for the CDR3 is TGTGCCAGCAGCTTTACCGGGGCATTCTACGAGCAGTACTTC.